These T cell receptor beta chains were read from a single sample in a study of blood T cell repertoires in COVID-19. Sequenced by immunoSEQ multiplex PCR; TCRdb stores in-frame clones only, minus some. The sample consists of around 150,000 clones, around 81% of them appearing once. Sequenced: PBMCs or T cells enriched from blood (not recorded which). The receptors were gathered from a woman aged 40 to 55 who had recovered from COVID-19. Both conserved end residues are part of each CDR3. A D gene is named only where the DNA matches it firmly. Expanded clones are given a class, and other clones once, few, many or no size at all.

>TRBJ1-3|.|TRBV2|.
CASTTGQGNTIYF
TGTGCCAGTACAACAGGGCAGGGAAACACCATATATTTT
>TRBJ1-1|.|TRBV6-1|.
CASSEAPSWTSANTEAFF
TGTGCCAGCAGTGAAGCCCCTTCTTGGACATCGGCGAACACTGAAGCTTTCTTT
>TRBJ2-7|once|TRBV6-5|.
CASSYQGYEQYF
TGTGCCAGCAGTTACCAGGGTTACGAGCAGTACTTC
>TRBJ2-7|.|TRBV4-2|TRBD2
CASSQVGTSGYEQYF
TGTGCCAGCAGCCAAGTTGGGACTAGCGGATACGAGCAGTACTTC
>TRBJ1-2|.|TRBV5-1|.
CASSPETDGYGYTF
TGCGCCAGCAGCCCGGAGACTGACGGCTATGGCTACACCTTC
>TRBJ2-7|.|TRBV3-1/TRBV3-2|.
CASSHAQYEQYF
TGTGCCAGCAGCCATGCGCAATACGAGCAGTACTTC
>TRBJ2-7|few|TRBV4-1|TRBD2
CASSPTGGDEQYF
TGCGCCAGCAGCCCCACGGGGGGGGACGAGCAGTACTTC
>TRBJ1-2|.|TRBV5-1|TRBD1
CASSRTGQGAEGYTF
TGCGCCAGCAGCCGGACGGGACAGGGGGCAGAGGGCTACACCTTC
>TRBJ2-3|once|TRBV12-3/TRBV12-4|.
CASSLRGSDTQYF
TGTGCCAGCAGTTTGAGGGGGTCAGATACGCAGTATTTT
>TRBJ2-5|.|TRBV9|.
CASSEEGAQRETQYF
TGTGCCAGCAGCGAGGAGGGGGCGCAGCGGGAGACCCAGTACTTC
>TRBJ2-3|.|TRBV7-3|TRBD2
CASSLSGLAVDTQYF
TGTGCCAGCAGCTTATCAGGACTAGCCGTGGATACGCAGTATTTT
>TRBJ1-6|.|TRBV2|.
CASSGESFNSPLHF
TGTGCCAGCAGTGGTGAGAGTTTTAATTCACCCCTCCACTTT
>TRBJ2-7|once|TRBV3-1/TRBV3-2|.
CASSQVQGKYEQYF
TGTGCCAGCAGCCAAGTCCAGGGCAAGTACGAGCAGTACTTC
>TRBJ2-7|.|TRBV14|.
CASSPGASEQYF
TGTGCCAGCAGCCCCGGAGCGTCCGAGCAGTACTTC
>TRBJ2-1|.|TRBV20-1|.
CSGLGGEEQFF
TGCAGCGGGTTAGGGGGAGAGGAGCAGTTCTTC
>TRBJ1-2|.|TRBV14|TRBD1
CASSLKLRRTGHGYTF
TGTGCCAGCAGCCTCAAACTGCGCCGGACAGGGCATGGCTACACCTTC
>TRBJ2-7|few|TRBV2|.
CASSESRGGYEQYF
TGTGCCAGCAGTGAAAGTAGAGGAGGGTACGAGCAGTACTTC
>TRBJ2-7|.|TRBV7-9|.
CASSSQVSSYEQYF
TGTGCCAGCAGCTCACAGGTGAGCTCCTACGAGCAGTACTTC
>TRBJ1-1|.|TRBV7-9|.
CASRGDTEAFF
TGTGCCAGCAGGGGCGACACTGAAGCTTTCTTT
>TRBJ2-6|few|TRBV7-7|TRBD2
CASSSGISGANVLTF
TGTGCTAGCAGCAGCGGGATCTCTGGGGCCAACGTCCTGACTTTC
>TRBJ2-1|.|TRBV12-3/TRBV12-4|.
CASSPDAGHEQFF
TGTGCCAGCAGCCCAGATGCGGGACATGAGCAGTTCTTC
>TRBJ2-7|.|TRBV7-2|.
CASTLMGASYEQYF
TGTGCCAGCACCCTGATGGGGGCTTCCTACGAGCAGTACTTC
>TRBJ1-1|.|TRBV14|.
CASSQQEGTEAFF
TGTGCCAGCAGCCAACAAGAGGGCACTGAAGCTTTCTTT
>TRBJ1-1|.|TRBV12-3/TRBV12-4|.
CASSFGFEAFF
TGTGCCAGCAGTTTCGGGTTTGAAGCTTTCTTT
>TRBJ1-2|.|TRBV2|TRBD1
CASSAGQGARYGYTF
TGTGCCAGCAGTGCCGGACAGGGGGCGCGGTATGGCTACACCTTC
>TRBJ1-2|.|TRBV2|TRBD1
CASRPRQGNYGYTF
TGTGCCAGCAGGCCCAGACAGGGGAACTATGGCTACACCTTC
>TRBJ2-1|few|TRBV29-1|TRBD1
CSVLGQASSYNEQFF
TGCAGCGTTTTAGGACAGGCGAGCTCCTACAATGAGCAGTTCTTC
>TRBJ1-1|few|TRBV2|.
CASSEDGQGRDTEAFF
TGTGCCAGCAGTGAAGACGGACAAGGGAGGGACACTGAAGCTTTCTTT
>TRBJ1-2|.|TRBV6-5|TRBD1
CASSYQRQGNYGYTF
TGTGCCAGCAGTTACCAGCGACAGGGGAACTATGGCTACACCTTC
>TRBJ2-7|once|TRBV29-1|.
CSVVWRDYEQYF
TGCAGCGTTGTTTGGCGGGACTACGAGCAGTACTTC
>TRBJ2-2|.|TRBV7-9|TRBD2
CASSPLAGVGNTGELFF
TGTGCCAGCAGCCCCCTAGCGGGAGTTGGTAACACCGGGGAGCTGTTTTTT
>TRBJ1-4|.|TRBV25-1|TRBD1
CASREPQGELFF
TGTGCCAGCCGGGAACCCCAGGGGGAACTGTTTTTT
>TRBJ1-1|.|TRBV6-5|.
CASSPRQLNTEAFF
TGTGCCAGCAGTCCCCGACAGCTGAACACTGAAGCTTTCTTT
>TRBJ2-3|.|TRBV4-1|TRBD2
CASSQDLRGGYTDTQYF
TGCGCCAGCAGCCAAGATCTCCGGGGGGGATACACAGATACGCAGTATTTT
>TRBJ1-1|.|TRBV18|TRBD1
CASSKGLRQGAGGAFF
TGTGCCAGCTCCAAGGGGCTGCGCCAGGGGGCAGGTGGAGCTTTCTTT
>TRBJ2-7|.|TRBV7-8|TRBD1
CASSRRQGPLEQYF
TGTGCCAGCAGCCGCCGACAGGGCCCTCTCGAGCAGTACTTC
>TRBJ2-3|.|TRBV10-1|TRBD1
CASSDPDRGADTQYF
TGCGCCAGCAGTGATCCGGACAGGGGCGCAGATACGCAGTATTTT
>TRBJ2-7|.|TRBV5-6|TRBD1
CASSLWDSYEQYF
TGTGCCAGCAGCTTGTGGGACAGCTACGAGCAGTACTTC
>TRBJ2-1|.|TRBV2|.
CASSVGAVEQFF
TGTGCCAGCAGTGTTGGGGCGGTTGAGCAGTTCTTC
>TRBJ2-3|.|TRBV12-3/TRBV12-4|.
CASSPGADTQYF
TGTGCCAGCAGTCCTGGGGCCGATACGCAGTATTTT
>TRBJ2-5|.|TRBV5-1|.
CASSLATGSETQYF
TGCGCCAGCAGCTTGGCCACGGGGTCGGAGACCCAGTACTTC
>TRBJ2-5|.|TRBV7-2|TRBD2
CASSPEAGGPETQYF
TGTGCCAGCAGCCCTGAAGCGGGGGGCCCAGAGACCCAGTACTTC
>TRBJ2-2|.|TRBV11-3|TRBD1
CASSPFAGTGVTGELFF
TGTGCCAGCAGCCCGTTTGCCGGGACAGGGGTCACCGGGGAGCTGTTTTTT
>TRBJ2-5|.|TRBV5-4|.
CASYSRGETQYF
TGTGCCAGCTATTCTAGGGGAGAGACCCAGTACTTC
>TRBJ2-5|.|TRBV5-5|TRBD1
CASSPIRTGRPETQYF
TGTGCCAGCAGCCCCATACGGACAGGGAGACCAGAGACCCAGTACTTC
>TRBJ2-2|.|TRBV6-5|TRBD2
CASSYSIAGNTGELFF
TGTGCCAGCAGTTATTCAATAGCGGGGAACACCGGGGAGCTGTTTTTT
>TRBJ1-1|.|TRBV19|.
CASSMGGSGTEAFF
TGTGCCAGTAGTATGGGTGGGTCGGGGACTGAAGCTTTCTTT
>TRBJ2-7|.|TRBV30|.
CAWKLRGSSYEQYF
TGTGCCTGGAAATTGCGAGGGTCCTCCTACGAGCAGTACTTC
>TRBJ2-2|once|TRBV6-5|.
CASRDRRAGELFF
TGTGCCAGCAGGGACAGGAGGGCCGGGGAGCTGTTTTTT
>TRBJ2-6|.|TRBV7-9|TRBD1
CASSLAGQPYSGANVLTF
TGTGCCAGCAGCTTAGCGGGACAGCCGTACTCTGGGGCCAACGTCCTGACTTTC
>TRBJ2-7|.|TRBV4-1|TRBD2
CASSQDSSGSSYEQYF
TGCGCCAGCAGCCAAGATTCAAGCGGGAGCTCCTACGAGCAGTACTTC
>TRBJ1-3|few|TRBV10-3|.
CAIQGTIGNTIYF
TGTGCCATCCAAGGGACAATTGGAAACACCATATATTTT
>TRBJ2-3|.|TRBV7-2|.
CASSLVGAYTDTQYF
TGTGCCAGCAGCTTAGTTGGAGCGTACACAGATACGCAGTATTTT
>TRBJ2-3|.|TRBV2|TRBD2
CASSPGLGGTDTQYF
TGTGCCAGCAGCCCAGGACTAGGGGGCACAGATACGCAGTATTTT